This T cell receptor (beta chain) was identified in a study of T cell responses to AZD1222 COVID-19 vaccine. General study results and limits: Recipients of two AZD1222 doses showed rising Spike-specific TCR breadth and depth. CD4 TCRs linked to vaccination spanned spike, dominating at 160-218 and 743-854.

This CDR3 comprises 15 residues. The germline V gene encodes CDR1 SGDLS and CDR2 YYNGEE. V lost 0 bases, J lost 6 bases, and 16 bases lay in between. The assay was immunoSEQ multiplex PCR, and TCRdb's table has in-frame clones only and misses some. The sample carries approximately 90,000 clones, 88% recorded once. Regarding this clone: Its antigen is unknown.

This clonotype was sampled from an adult in good health. Sequences were derived from peripheral blood, sampled on day 0 of AZD1222 vaccination. The chain carries TRBV9 and TRBJ2-7, with D perhaps matching TRBD1 (5 bases). The CDR3 bases are TGTGCCAGCAGCGTAGGTACAGGCTTTTTTAGCGAGCAGTACTTC. Protein: CASSVGTGFFSEQYF.